The entry below gives a single T cell receptor (beta chain) sequence along with its context. What it recognizes is unknown. These data come from a study of T cell repertoires in cytomegalovirus infection. V shed 0 bases, J shed 0 bases, and the junction held 9 bases outside the gene matches. The CDR3 spans 19 residues. Germline loops: CDR1 WNHNN, CDR2 SYGVQD (reference sequence). TCRdb redid the calling of the reads with MiXCR, one entry per CDR3 protein. The sample lists roughly 350,000 distinct CDR3 sequences; about 35% were seen once. The TCR sequence derives from a human donor in good health (CMV status not recorded). Some clones in this sample may be carry-over from other donors' samples. The chain employs TRBV10-1 and TRBJ2-5; 11 bases map to TRBD2. The sequenced sample was cultured PBMCs, obtained from culture after CMV antigen stimulation. As DNA, the CDR3 is TGCGCCAGCAGTGAGTCACCGGGACTAGCGGATACAAACCAAGAGACCCAGTACTTC. Translated: CASSESPGLADTNQETQYF.